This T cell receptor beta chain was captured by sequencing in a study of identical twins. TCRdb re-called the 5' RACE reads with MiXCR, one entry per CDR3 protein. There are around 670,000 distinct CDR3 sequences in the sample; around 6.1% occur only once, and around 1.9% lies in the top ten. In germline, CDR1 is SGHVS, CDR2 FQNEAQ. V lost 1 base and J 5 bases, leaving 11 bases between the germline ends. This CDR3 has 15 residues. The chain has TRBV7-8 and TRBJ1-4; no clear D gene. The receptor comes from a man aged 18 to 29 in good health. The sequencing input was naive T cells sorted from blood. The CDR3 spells CASSLGQAHNEKLFF. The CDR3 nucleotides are TGTGCCAGCAGCTTAGGCCAGGCACACAATGAAAAACTGTTTTTT. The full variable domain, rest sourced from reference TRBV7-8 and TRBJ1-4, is GAGVSQSPRYKVAKRGQDVALRCDPISGHVSLFWYQQALGQGPEFLTYFQNEAQLDKSGLPSDRFFAERPEGSVSTLKIQRTQQEDSAVYLCASSLGQAHNEKLFFGSGTQLSVL.